The 16 T cell receptor beta chains given below trace back to one sample, sequenced in a study of persistence of HIV-infected CD4 T cells. No antigens are known for them. Cells were stimulated nonspecifically with anti-CD3/anti-CD28 magnetic beads. CD4+ T cells upregulating both CD40 ligand and CD69 were sorted as responding cells. The libraries were made with immunoSEQ version 4 in survey mode. Some clones are missing from TCRdb's copy, which holds only in-frame ones; the method was immunoSEQ multiplex PCR. The table shows 35,000 to 40,000 clones, with about 87% occurring only once. The sample was CD4+ T cells sorted from PBMCs after roughly 18-hour stimulation, taken from a patient who received antiretroviral therapy. The receptors shown here come from an adult man with HIV who was CMV-seropositive.

The chain employs TRBV20-1 and TRBJ2-7; D not certain. This CDR3 contains 11 residues. Germline V gene sequence: CDR1 DFQATT, CDR2 SNEGSKA (reference sequence). Trimming took 0 bases from V and 5 from J, leaving 5 bases between them. CDR3 sequence reads: CSARDNHEQYF. The CDR3 DNA reads TGCAGTGCTAGAGATAACCACGAGCAGTACTTC.

This chain uses TRBV18 with TRBJ1-1; TRBD1 agrees at 7 bases. The trim removed 9 bases at V and 7 bases at J, leaving 14 bases unmatched. Germline values: CDR1 KGHSH, CDR2 LQKENI. The CDR3 loop spans 14 amino acids. CDR3 sequence reads: CASSIAGGSNEAFF. The CDR3 nucleotides read TGTGCCAGTTCAATAGCAGGGGGTTCGAATGAAGCTTTCTTT.

The chain has TRBV2 and TRBJ2-7, with 14 bases identical to TRBD2. Germline CDR1 is SNHLY and CDR2 is FYNNEI. The V and J ends lost 6 bases and 4 bases, in that order; junction bases with no gene match: 5. This CDR3 contains 15 residues. The CDR3 DNA reads as TGTGCCAGCAGAGTTGGGACTAGCGGGAGTTACGAGCAGTACTTC. Amino acids: CASRVGTSGSYEQYF.

J is TRBJ2-2 and V is TRBV28; a possible D gene is TRBD2 (5 bases). The CDR3 length is 14 residues. The germline V gene encodes CDR1 MDHEN and CDR2 SYDVKM. V was clipped by 1 base and J by 3 bases, with 6 bases between them. In nucleotides, the CDR3 is TGTGCCAGCAGTTTATACGGGGACACCGGGGAGCTGTTTTTT. It yields the protein CASSLYGDTGELFF.

The chain carries TRBV20-1 and TRBJ2-3, with 7 bases that match TRBD1. Trimming removed 6 bases from V and 4 bases from J; junction bases left unmatched: 1. This CDR3 is built from 11 residues. Germline loops: CDR1 DFQATT, CDR2 SNEGSKA (reference sequence). CDR3 DNA sequence: TGCAGTGCCGGGACAGCAGATACGCAGTATTTT. Translating it yields CSAGTADTQYF.

Remarks on this clone: The sample contains more than one DNA sequence encoding this CDR3. V and J are TRBV5-1 and TRBJ2-7, with TRBD1 matching over 9 bases. The V and J ends lost 2 bases and 3 bases, in that order; junction bases with no gene match: 9. The germline V gene encodes CDR1 SGHRS and CDR2 YFSETQ. The CDR3 sequence is 16 residues long. The CDR3 nucleotides read TGCGCCAGCAGCTTTGGGGGACAGGGTCGGGGCTACGAGCAGTACTTC. This codes for CASSFGGQGRGYEQYF.

The V and J genes are TRBV27 and TRBJ2-1, with 7 bases lining up with TRBD1. Germline V gene lookup returns CDR1 MNHEY and CDR2 SMNVEV (reference sequence). CDR3 length: 14 amino acids. J was trimmed by 9 bases and V by 4 bases; bases with no gene match: 9. CDR3: CASSYVRQGSEQFF. The CDR3 DNA follows: TGTGCCAGCAGTTATGTCAGACAGGGCAGTGAGCAGTTCTTC.

The CDR3 spells CASSVAGGFTDTQYF. The CDR3 region has the DNA TGTGCCAGCAGTGTAGCGGGGGGATTCACAGATACGCAGTATTTT. This sequence joins TRBV6-1 and TRBJ2-3, with 10 bases matching TRBD2. J was trimmed by 2 bases and V by 4 bases; bases with no gene match: 3. Germline assignment: CDR1 MNHNS and CDR2 SASEGT. The CDR3 loop spans 15 amino acids.

CDR3 region: CASSLGQGDSPLHF. In DNA form, the CDR3 reads TGTGCCAGCAGCTTGGGACAGGGCGATTCACCCCTCCACTTT. The chain links TRBV5-6 to TRBJ1-6, with TRBD1 matching 7 bases. CDR3 length: 14 amino acids. The germline gives CDR1 SGHDT, CDR2 YYEEEE. The V segment lost 0 bases and the J segment 8 bases; nucleotides outside the gene matches: 2.

The V call is TRBV3-1 (or the pseudogene TRBV3-2), the J call TRBJ1-5, with D uncertain. V lost 0 bases, J lost 0 bases, and 6 bases lay in between. This CDR3 spans 15 amino acids. The V gene's germline CDR1 is LGHDT and CDR2 YNNKEL (reference sequence). The CDR3 loop reads CASSQDGYSNQPQHF. Here the CDR3 DNA reads TGTGCCAGCAGCCAAGATGGTTATAGCAATCAGCCCCAGCATTTT.

This sequence joins TRBV7-2 and TRBJ1-6; 7 bases agree with TRBD1. Per the germline V gene, CDR1 is SGHTA and CDR2 is FQGNSA. The J segment lost 3 bases and the V segment lost 3 bases, leaving 2 bases of the junction unmatched. The CDR3 length is 15 residues. CDR3 nucleotide sequence: TGTGCCAGCAGCTTTGGACAGGTCTATAATTCACCCCTCCACTTT. Its translation: CASSFGQVYNSPLHF.

There are a few counts of this clone. This chain links TRBV30 with TRBJ1-1; the D gene is possibly TRBD1 (6 bases). Germline V gene data show CDR1 as GTSNPN and CDR2 as SVGIG (reference sequence). This CDR3 contains 13 residues. The germline V and J ends were trimmed by 6 bases and 0 bases, with 11 bases remaining between them. The CDR3 DNA is TGTGCCTGTGGGGGACAATTGAACACTGAAGCTTTCTTT. It codes for CACGGQLNTEAFF.

The chain carries TRBV29-1 and TRBJ2-2; a weak D match, TRBD2 (5 bases). Deletions cut 5 bases from V and 7 bases from J, with 8 bases between. Germline V gene data show CDR1 as SQVTM and CDR2 as ANQGSEA. This CDR3 comprises 11 residues. CDR3 DNA: TGCAGCGTTTGGGAGTACGGGGAGCTGTTTTTT. Amino acids: CSVWEYGELFF.

The rearrangement links TRBV2 to TRBJ2-4, with TRBD1 identical over 10 bases. The germline V gene encodes CDR1 SNHLY and CDR2 FYNNEI. CDR3 length: 17 residues. J lost 2 bases, V lost 4 bases, and 8 bases had no gene match. Here the CDR3 reads CASSGQGAGLTKNIQYF. In DNA, the CDR3 is TGTGCCAGCAGTGGACAGGGGGCCGGGTTGACCAAAAACATTCAGTACTTC.

V is TRBV7-6 and J is TRBJ2-5, with TRBD2 matching 14 bases. Trimming at V came to 4 bases and at J to 9 bases, leaving 13 bases not matched to a gene. The CDR3 covers 17 residues. Germline CDR1 and CDR2: SGHVS and FNYEAQ. The CDR3 loop is CASSSGLAGDLGWPQYF. Here the CDR3 DNA reads TGTGCCAGCAGCTCGGGACTAGCGGGGGACTTAGGGTGGCCCCAGTACTTC.

V usage is TRBV24-1 and J usage is TRBJ2-2, with TRBD1 identical over 9 bases. CDR1 is KGHDR, CDR2 SFDVKD, per germline. This CDR3 comprises 16 residues. J gave up 5 bases and V 3 bases, and 6 bases lay outside the gene matches. Here the CDR3 reads CATSDTRTGATGELFF. The CDR3 DNA reads TGTGCCACCAGTGATACCAGGACAGGGGCGACCGGGGAGCTGTTTTTT.